The rows below give T cell receptor beta chains drawn from one sample of a study of shared clonotypes between healthy human individuals. The method was immunoSEQ multiplex PCR; TCRdb's version includes in-frame clones alone and lacks a portion of them. The profile shows about 2 million clones, about 95% of them singletons. The sequencing input was naive CD8+ T cells sorted from blood. The receptors were sampled from a man aged 18 to 29 in good health. Each CDR3 is given with its conserved first and last residue. Each record gives: V gene, D gene, CDR3 protein. The D gene is left open where the match is weak.

V: TRBV12-5; D: -; CDR3: CASGLGGTYEQYF
V: TRBV4-1; D: -; CDR3: CASSQDAGDGEKLFF
V: TRBV9; D: TRBD2; CDR3: CASSVEGLAGYEQYF
V: TRBV7-6; D: -; CDR3: CASSLGGFRLPVLNEQFF
V: TRBV6-6; D: -; CDR3: CATADGGVTEAFF
V: TRBV10-2; D: TRBD1; CDR3: CASTQTGDLRGYTF
V: TRBV5-4; D: TRBD2; CDR3: CASSTGTSDEQYF
V: TRBV19; D: -; CDR3: CASSEGGGYTLSTDTQYF
V: TRBV27; D: TRBD1; CDR3: CASRGTGSSGANVLTF
V: TRBV5-4; D: TRBD2; CDR3: CASPGGVGLAGDNEQFF
V: TRBV5-6; D: TRBD1; CDR3: CASSWDRGPYEQYF
V: TRBV2; D: -; CDR3: CASSELRTWLYYGYTF
V: TRBV27; D: TRBD1; CDR3: CASSRGQGLNEKLFF
V: TRBV6-5; D: -; CDR3: CASTRGSPDTQYF